These 29 T cell receptor beta chains were sequenced from one sample in a study of OX40 agonist ivuxolimab in advanced cancers. The data were produced by immunoSEQ multiplex PCR, yet TCRdb's version contains in-frame clones alone and is incomplete. The sample gives about 42,000 clones, 80% to 90% of which show up once; about 12% is in the top ten. Sequenced here: CD4+ or CD8+ T cells sorted from blood, sampled in a trial of the OX40 agonist ivuxolimab. These receptors were taken from an adult with an advanced solid tumor such as melanoma, head and neck, liver or kidney cancer.

The chain carries TRBV19 and TRBJ2-3; 10 bases agree with TRBD1. V was clipped by 5 bases and J by 5 bases; unmatched bases: 7. CDR1 and CDR2 from the germline V gene are LNHDA and SQIVND (reference sequence). The length of the CDR3 is 15 residues. CDR3: CASSPGQGQEDTQYF. DNA of the CDR3: TGTGCCAGTAGTCCGGGACAGGGGCAGGAAGATACGCAGTATTTT. Based on the CDR3 plus reference TRBV19 and TRBJ2-3, the full variable domain is DGGITQSPKYLFRKEGQNVTLSCEQNLNHDAMYWYRQDPGQGLRLIYYSQIVNDFQKGDIAEGYSVSREKKESFPLTVTSAQKNPTAFYLCASSPGQGQEDTQYFGPGTRLTVL.

This chain joins TRBV2 and TRBJ2-5, with D possibly called TRBD1 or TRBD2 (5 bases each). V was pared by 4 bases and J by 10 bases, with 22 bases between. CDR1 is SNHLY and CDR2 is FYNNEI in the germline V gene. This CDR3 spans 15 amino acids. As DNA, the CDR3 is TGTGCCAGCAGTGGAAGGGACCGTTATTGGGGTGACCAGTACTTC. Translating it yields CASSGRDRYWGDQYF. Together with reference TRBV2 and TRBJ2-5, the CDR3 gives the full variable domain: EPEVTQTPSHQVTQMGQEVILRCVPISNHLYFYWYRQILGQKVEFLVSFYNNEISEKSEIFDDQFSVERPDGSNFTLKIRSTKLEDSAMYFCASSGRDRYWGDQYFGPGTRLLVL.

This clone showed up just once. This chain joins TRBV4-1 and TRBJ2-7; TRBD2 matches 11 bases. Per the germline V gene, CDR1 is MGHRA and CDR2 is YSYEKL. This CDR3 has 14 amino acids. J was trimmed by 5 bases and V by 4 bases; bases with no gene match: 4. Written as DNA, the CDR3 is TGCGCCAGCAGCCTAGAGACTAGCGGGGACGAGCAGTACTTC. Protein product: CASSLETSGDEQYF.

The V and J genes are TRBV19 and TRBJ2-1; TRBD1 is a possible D gene (7 bases). Germline loops: CDR1 LNHDA, CDR2 SQIVND (reference sequence). This CDR3 has 12 residues. Trimming stripped 7 bases from V and 8 bases from J, with 12 bases between. Here the CDR3 reads CASTRGEDEQFF. As DNA, the CDR3 is TGTGCCAGTACCAGGGGGGAGGATGAGCAGTTCTTC.

This chain connects TRBV13 to TRBJ2-1; D is uncertain. The CDR3 has 12 amino acids. V lost 5 bases and J 7 bases, leaving 9 bases between the germline ends. Germline loops: CDR1 PRHDT, CDR2 FYEKMQ (reference sequence). CDR3 coding DNA: TGTGCCAGCAGCCCCCGACCGAATGAGCAGTTCTTC. Translated: CASSPRPNEQFF.

The chain has TRBV27 and TRBJ2-1, with a tentative D call TRBD2 (6 bases). CDR3 length: 15 amino acids. CDR1 and CDR2 from the germline V gene are MNHEY and SMNVEV (reference sequence). The germline V and J ends were trimmed by 7 bases and 5 bases, with 18 bases remaining between them. CDR3 loop: CASTPQGLLNNEQFF. CDR3 bases: TGTGCCAGCACCCCTCAGGGACTCCTAAACAATGAGCAGTTCTTC.

The chain has TRBV11-3 and TRBJ2-1, with 8 nucleotides matching TRBD2. Trimming took 1 base from V and 6 from J; bases not matched to a gene: 8. Looked up from germline, CDR1 is SGHNT and CDR2 is YENEEA. This CDR3 comprises 16 residues. CDR3 in DNA: TGTGCCAGCAGCTTAGGGGAGCGGGAGTATTTCAATGAGCAGTTCTTC. Translation gives CASSLGEREYFNEQFF.

The chain combines TRBV10-3 with TRBJ2-1; 10 bases line up with TRBD2. The germline V gene has CDR1 ENHRY and CDR2 SYGVKD. Trimming took 4 bases from V and 5 from J; bases not matched to a gene: 8. The CDR3 contains 16 residues. The CDR3 is CAISGDLGLANNEQFF. CDR3 nucleotide sequence: TGTGCCATCAGTGGGGACCTGGGACTAGCGAACAATGAGCAGTTCTTC.

The chain carries TRBV4-1 and TRBJ1-4; 9 positions match TRBD1. Germline CDR1 MGHRA, CDR2 YSYEKL. V lost 5 bases and J lost 3; bases outside the gene matches: 7. The CDR3 extends over 16 amino acids. The DNA of the CDR3 is TGCGCCAGCAGCTTCCGGGACAGGGTCTCTAATGAAAAACTGTTTTTT. It yields the protein CASSFRDRVSNEKLFF.

The chain uses TRBV5-4 and TRBJ2-7; no definite D call. Germline CDR1 SGHNT, CDR2 YYREEE (reference sequence). V dropped 0 bases and J dropped 7 bases, with 14 bases sitting between them. The CDR3 runs 14 residues. The CDR3 spells CASSLGYLIGEQYF. Here the CDR3 DNA reads TGTGCCAGCAGCTTGGGATACTTGATTGGGGAGCAGTACTTC.

The sample holds one count of this clone. This sequence joins TRBV7-6 and TRBJ1-1; possible D gene TRBD1, 6 bases. V was shortened by 5 bases and J by 1 base, with 11 bases between the two germline ends. Looked up from germline, CDR1 is SGHVS and CDR2 is FNYEAQ. This CDR3 is 14 amino acids long. The CDR3 is CASSRTASNTEAFF. The CDR3 region has the DNA TGTGCCAGCAGCCGGACAGCGTCGAACACTGAAGCTTTCTTT.

The chain combines TRBV7-9 with TRBJ2-7; 7 positions agree with TRBD2. Per germline, CDR1 SEHNR and CDR2 FQNEAQ (reference sequence). V dropped 5 bases and J dropped 1; count of bases not matched to a gene: 5. The length of the CDR3 is 14 residues. The CDR3 reads CASSPSGKSYEQYF. The DNA of the CDR3 is TGTGCCAGCAGCCCGAGCGGGAAGTCCTACGAGCAGTACTTC.

The chain is built from TRBV7-6 and TRBJ2-3, with D unclear. The CDR3 is made up of 14 amino acids. CDR1 is SGHVS and CDR2 is FNYEAQ in the germline V gene. Trimming removed 1 base at V and 2 bases at J, with 7 bases between. The CDR3 here is CASSLGRATDTQYF. The CDR3 coding sequence is TGTGCCAGCAGCTTAGGTAGGGCCACAGATACGCAGTATTTT.

The chain couples TRBV7-6 to TRBJ2-7; D perhaps matches TRBD2 (6 bases). The germline V gene has CDR1 SGHVS and CDR2 FNYEAQ. This CDR3 contains 14 residues. Trimming cost V 5 bases and J 2 bases, with 13 bases left between them. This chain's CDR3 is CASSESGRAYEQYF. CDR3 bases: TGTGCCAGCAGCGAAAGCGGGCGGGCCTACGAGCAGTACTTC.

The gene calls are TRBV7-2 and TRBJ1-3, with D hard to call. Germline lookup yields CDR1 SGHTA and CDR2 FQGNSA. Trimming removed 1 base at V and 0 bases at J, with 13 bases between. The CDR3 has 17 residues. Here the CDR3 DNA reads TGTGCCAGCAGCTTAGATGGGCAGGTTCTCTCTGGAAACACCATATATTTT. Encoded protein: CASSLDGQVLSGNTIYF.

This chain uses TRBV27 with TRBJ2-5; possibly TRBD2 for D (5 bases). The CDR3 has 14 residues. From germline, CDR1 is MNHEY and CDR2 SMNVEV (reference sequence). Trimming took off 5 bases at V and 7 bases at J, with 17 bases between the two ends. For the CDR3, the DNA is TGTGCCAGCAGTCCCCCGGGGTTGGCGCGGACCCAGTACTTC. Its translation: CASSPPGLARTQYF.

This chain uses TRBV25-1 with TRBJ1-2, with D perhaps TRBD1 (5 bases). Per germline, CDR1 MGHDK and CDR2 SYGVNS. V was shortened by 8 bases and J by 8 bases, with 12 bases between the two germline ends. CDR3 size: 11 residues. For the CDR3, the DNA is TGTGCCAGCGGCCGGGGGGAAGGCTACACCTTC. This gives the protein CASGRGEGYTF.

The rearrangement joins TRBV6-1 to TRBJ2-7, with D hard to call. V gave up 4 bases and J gave up 4 bases, with 14 bases separating them. The CDR3 covers 14 residues. Germline CDR1 is MNHNS and CDR2 is SASEGT. CDR3 bases: TGTGCCAGCAGTGCCCGACCGGCCCATTACGAGCAGTACTTC. This sequence encodes CASSARPAHYEQYF.

This sequence joins TRBV13 and TRBJ2-7, with unresolved D. Per germline, CDR1 PRHDT and CDR2 FYEKMQ (reference sequence). Trimming cost V 3 bases and J 5 bases, with 14 bases left between them. The CDR3 runs to 14 residues. The DNA for the CDR3 is TGTGCCAGCAGCTTGGCGGTCATGGCCCACGAGCAGTACTTC. This translates into CASSLAVMAHEQYF.

The chain uses TRBV6-5 and TRBJ2-5; TRBD2 aligns across 7 bases. The CDR3 sequence is 15 residues long. V trimming: 4 bases; J trimming: 7 bases; junction bases outside the gene matches: 12. The germline V gene encodes CDR1 MNHEY and CDR2 SVGAGI. DNA for the CDR3: TGTGCCAGCAGTTTCACCCGGGAGGTGCCCGGGACCCAGTACTTC. Translating it yields CASSFTREVPGTQYF.

The V gene is TRBV4-2, the J gene TRBJ2-7; TRBD1 might be the D (5 bases). Looked up from germline, CDR1 is LGHNA and CDR2 is YNFKEQ. There are 13 residues in the CDR3. The ends were cut back, 1 base at V and 6 bases at J, with 10 bases in the middle. CDR3 loop: CASSQGEGVEQYF. The DNA for the CDR3 is TGTGCCAGCAGCCAAGGGGAAGGGGTCGAGCAGTACTTC.

The chain links TRBV4-3 to TRBJ2-1; a possible D gene is TRBD2 (6 bases). The germline CDR1 and CDR2 sequences are LGHNA and YSLEER. With 0 bases removed from V and 6 bases from J, the gap between germline ends came to 15 bases. The CDR3 is 16 residues long. The chain's CDR3 is CASSQDRGDLGNEQFF. The CDR3 bases are TGCGCCAGCAGCCAAGATCGCGGGGACCTTGGCAATGAGCAGTTCTTC.

This rearrangement joins TRBV5-1 to TRBJ2-2, with D possibly matching TRBD2 (5 bases). The CDR3 is 15 amino acids. Germline V gives CDR1 SGHRS, CDR2 YFSETQ. Trimming took 4 bases from V and 2 from J, leaving 12 bases between them. CDR3 protein: CASSPSEVNTGELFF. The DNA for the CDR3 is TGCGCCAGCAGCCCCTCGGAGGTAAACACCGGGGAGCTGTTTTTT. Full variable domain (rest looked up from reference TRBV5-1 and TRBJ2-2): KAGVTQTPRYLIKTRGQQVTLSCSPISGHRSVSWYQQTPGQGLQFLFEYFSETQRNKGNFPGRFSGRQFSNSRSEMNVSTLELGDSALYLCASSPSEVNTGELFFGEGSRLTVL.

The chain employs TRBV4-1 and TRBJ1-4; the D gene is possibly TRBD1 (5 bases). Germline lookup yields CDR1 MGHRA and CDR2 YSYEKL. Deletions cut 4 bases from V and 6 bases from J, with 6 bases between. CDR3 length: 12 residues. CDR3: CASSRGDEKLFF. The CDR3 region has the DNA TGCGCCAGCAGCCGGGGGGATGAAAAACTGTTTTTT.

This chain uses TRBV6-5 with TRBJ1-5; unclear D gene. V gave up 0 bases and J gave up 6 bases, with 6 bases separating them. Germline CDR1 and CDR2: MNHEY and SVGAGI. CDR3 length: 13 amino acids. The CDR3, as DNA: TGTGCCAGCAGTTACTCGTTTGGTCAGCCCCAGCATTTT. Protein sequence: CASSYSFGQPQHF.

The gene calls are TRBV5-1 and TRBJ2-2; 9 bases are a match to TRBD2. V was pared by 7 bases and J by 0 bases, with 10 bases of the junction left unmatched. Germline V gene data show CDR1 as SGHRS and CDR2 as YFSETQ. The CDR3 covers 17 residues. The CDR3 loop is CASLAGNYLTNTGELFF. CDR3 sequence (DNA): TGCGCCAGCCTAGCGGGGAATTATTTGACGAACACCGGGGAGCTGTTTTTT.

This clone is labeled as medium-sized. The CDR3 reads CASSSYIDGWGRQPQHF. DNA for the CDR3: TGTGCCAGCAGCTCGTACATCGATGGTTGGGGGAGACAGCCCCAGCATTTT. This sequence joins TRBV7-8 and TRBJ1-5, with D maybe TRBD1 (5 bases). This CDR3 is 17 amino acids long. The V gene lost 4 bases and the J gene lost 7 bases, with 23 bases spanning the gap. The germline gives CDR1 SGHVS, CDR2 FQNEAQ.

The genes are TRBV4-1 and TRBJ2-7; D gene uncertain. CDR1 and CDR2 from the germline V gene are MGHRA and YSYEKL. CDR3 size: 16 residues. V shed 2 bases and J shed 2 bases, with 16 bases lying between them. CDR3 DNA sequence: TGCGCCAGCAGCCAAAGAGGACCCTCTTCCACCTACGAGCAGTACTTC. It yields the protein CASSQRGPSSTYEQYF.

The gene calls are TRBV15 and TRBJ1-2; weak D call: TRBD1 (6 bases). CDR1 and CDR2 (germline): LNHNV, YYDKDF (reference sequence). The CDR3 extends over 14 amino acids. V lost 6 bases, J lost 4 bases, and 15 bases lay in between. Here the CDR3 reads CATSTDSTSYGYTF. The CDR3 coding sequence is TGTGCCACCAGTACGGACAGTACAAGCTATGGCTACACCTTC.